This entry features one T cell receptor (beta chain) sequence. Its antigen remains unidentified. Method: immunoSEQ multiplex PCR; TCRdb's copy keeps in-frame clones and lacks some. The sample lists 500,000 or so clones, 95% to 97% occurring once. Germline CDR1 reads SGHTA; CDR2 reads FQGNSA. With V trimmed by 5 bases and J by 3 bases, 6 bases remained unmatched. The CDR3 extends over 16 amino acids. This record belongs to a study of shared clonotypes between healthy human individuals. Study as a whole: A few men and a couple of women, aged 18 to 49, were donors. A donor's plate count was three for CD4 naive and three for CD4 memory; CD8 naive had two and CD8 memory one.

Study-level results: Generally, naive subsets came out with larger estimated richness than memory subsets.

The clonotype was recovered from a woman in her twenties or thirties in good health. Sequenced sample: naive CD4+ T cells sorted from blood. Subset meaning: CD45RA+ positively selected. The chain couples TRBV7-2 to TRBJ2-5; 13 nucleotides match TRBD2. The CDR3 is CASSVAGTSGKETQYF. The CDR3 coding sequence is TGTGCCAGCAGCGTCGCCGGGACTAGCGGGAAAGAGACCCAGTACTTC.